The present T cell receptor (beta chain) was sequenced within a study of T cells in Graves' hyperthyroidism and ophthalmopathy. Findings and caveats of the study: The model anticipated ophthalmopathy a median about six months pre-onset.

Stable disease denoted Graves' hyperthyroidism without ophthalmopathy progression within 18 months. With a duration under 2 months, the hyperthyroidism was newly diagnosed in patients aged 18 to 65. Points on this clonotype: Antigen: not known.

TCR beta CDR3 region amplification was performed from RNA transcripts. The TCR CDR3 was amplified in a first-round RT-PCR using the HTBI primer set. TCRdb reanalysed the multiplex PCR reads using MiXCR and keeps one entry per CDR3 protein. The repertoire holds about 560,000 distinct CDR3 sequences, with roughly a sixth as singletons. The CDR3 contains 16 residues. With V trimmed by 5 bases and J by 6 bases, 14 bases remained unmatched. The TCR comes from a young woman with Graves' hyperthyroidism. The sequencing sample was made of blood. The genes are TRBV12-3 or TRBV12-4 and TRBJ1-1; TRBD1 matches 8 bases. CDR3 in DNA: TGTGCCAGCAGTCCCTCGACAGGGGCCGGGATCGCTGAAGCTTTCTTT. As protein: CASSPSTGAGIAEAFF.